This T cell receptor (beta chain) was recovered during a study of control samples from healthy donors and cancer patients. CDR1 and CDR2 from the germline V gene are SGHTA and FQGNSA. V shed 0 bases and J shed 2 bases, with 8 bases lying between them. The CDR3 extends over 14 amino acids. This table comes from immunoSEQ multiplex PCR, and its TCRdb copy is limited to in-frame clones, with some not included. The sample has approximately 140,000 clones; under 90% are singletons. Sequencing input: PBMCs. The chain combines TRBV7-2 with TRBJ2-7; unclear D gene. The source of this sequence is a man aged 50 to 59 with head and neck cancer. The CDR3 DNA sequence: TGTGCCAGCAGCTTAGCGAGCCCCACCTACGAGCAGTACTTC. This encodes CASSLASPTYEQYF.